A selection of T cell receptor beta chains follows, all from one sample in a study of CD8+ T cells in alopecia areata. TCRdb's copy holds only in-frame clones and misses some; the assay was immunoSEQ multiplex PCR. The profile shows more than 95,000 clones, 85% to 90% of them singletons. The material sequenced was CD8+ T cells sorted from blood, taken around week 34, from a patient treated with tofacitinib. These receptor sequences come from a human donor with alopecia areata. The CDR3 runs from the conserved cysteine through the conserved F or W. A D gene is named only where the DNA matches it firmly. For some rows the clone size is stated as once, few or many, or as a class when expanded; others skip it.

TRBD2,NA,TRBV7-6,TRBJ2-7,CASSLAGDAYEQYF,TGTGCCAGCAGTTTAGCGGGTGATGCCTACGAGCAGTACTTC
NA,NA,TRBV10-2,TRBJ1-1,CASGPGGLNTEAFF,TGCGCCAGCGGTCCCGGCGGACTAAACACTGAAGCTTTCTTT
TRBD1,NA,TRBV2,TRBJ2-3,CASSPGTGLNTQYF,TGTGCCAGCAGTCCGGGGACAGGGCTGAATACGCAGTATTTT
NA,NA,TRBV15,TRBJ1-1,CATSTHRGGWTEAFF,TGTGCCACCAGCACCCACCGGGGGGGTTGGACTGAAGCTTTCTTT
NA,NA,TRBV7-8,TRBJ2-3,CASSPRGGNPDTQYF,TGTGCCAGCAGCCCCCGGGGAGGTAACCCAGATACGCAGTATTTT
NA,NA,TRBV27,TRBJ2-2,CASSFAGAIGELFF,TGTGCCAGCAGTTTCGCGGGGGCGATCGGGGAGCTGTTTTTT
NA,NA,TRBV9,TRBJ2-7,CASSVGGTPYEQYF,TGTGCCAGCAGCGTAGGGGGGACCCCCTACGAGCAGTACTTC
NA,NA,TRBV9,TRBJ2-3,CASSPGDTDTQYF,TGTGCCAGCAGCCCAGGGGACACAGATACGCAGTATTTT
NA,NA,TRBV19,TRBJ1-5,CASGLGWNQPQHF,TGTGCCAGTGGCCTGGGATGGAATCAGCCCCAGCATTTT
NA,NA,TRBV9,TRBJ2-7,CASSVDGYEQYF,TGTGCCAGCAGCGTAGACGGCTACGAGCAGTACTTC
NA,medium-sized,TRBV7-8,TRBJ1-2,CASSLGSASYGYTF,TGTGCCAGCAGCTTGGGGAGTGCCTCCTATGGCTACACCTTC
TRBD2,NA,TRBV5-1,TRBJ2-7,CASSSGLASKEQYF,TGCGCCAGCAGCTCGGGACTAGCATCCAAGGAGCAGTACTTC
NA,NA,TRBV27,TRBJ1-6,CASSQGYNSPLHF,TGTGCCAGCAGCCAGGGCTATAATTCACCCCTCCACTTT
NA,few,TRBV23-1,TRBJ1-5,CASSRRGRGPLIRSSNQPQHF,TGCGCCAGCAGTCGTCGGGGCAGGGGTCCTTTAATCCGGAGTAGCAATCAGCCCCAGCATTTT
TRBD1,NA,TRBV4-1,TRBJ1-2,CASSQEDRGRSRGYTF,TGCGCCAGCAGCCAAGAGGACAGGGGACGCTCAAGAGGCTACACCTTC
TRBD2,NA,TRBV19,TRBJ2-7,CASSAGLAGDEQYF,TGTGCCAGTAGCGCGGGACTAGCGGGAGACGAGCAGTACTTC
NA,NA,TRBV9,TRBJ2-3,CASGTDTQYF,TGTGCCAGCGGCACAGATACGCAGTATTTT
NA,NA,TRBV30,TRBJ2-7,CAWSVPFLGEQYF,TGTGCCTGGAGTGTTCCGTTTTTGGGCGAGCAGTACTTC
NA,NA,TRBV6-1,TRBJ2-7,CASSDGVGPYEQYF,TGTGCCAGCAGTGACGGCGTGGGTCCGTACGAGCAGTACTTC
TRBD1,NA,TRBV27,TRBJ2-7,CASSPPDRVHEQYF,TGTGCCAGCAGTCCTCCCGACAGGGTGCACGAGCAGTACTTC
NA,NA,TRBV4-1,TRBJ1-2,CASSLGVADGYTF,TGCGCCAGCAGCCTTGGGGTGGCGGATGGCTACACCTTC
TRBD1,NA,TRBV5-5,TRBJ2-7,CASSPPGQGWKYF,TGTGCCAGCAGCCCGCCCGGACAGGGTTGGAAGTACTTC
NA,NA,TRBV6-5,TRBJ2-1,CASSYSSGNEQFF,TGTGCCAGCAGTTACTCGTCCGGCAATGAGCAGTTCTTC
TRBD2,NA,TRBV30,TRBJ2-1,CAWSTGGNEQFF,TGTGCCTGGAGCACGGGGGGCAATGAGCAGTTCTTC
NA,NA,TRBV21-1,TRBJ2-2,CASSIRTAPGELFF,TGTGCCAGCAGCATTCGGACGGCCCCCGGGGAGCTGTTTTTT
TRBD2,few,TRBV7-8,TRBJ2-2,CASSLAHFFRRGGSTGELFF,TGTGCCAGCAGCTTAGCGCATTTTTTTCGGCGGGGGGGATCCACCGGGGAGCTGTTTTTT
NA,NA,TRBV29-1,TRBJ2-1,CSVRTSSLEQFF,TGCAGCGTTCGAACTAGCTCGCTTGAGCAGTTCTTC
NA,NA,TRBV2,TRBJ2-3,CASCKSSTDTQYF,TGTGCCAGCTGTAAAAGTAGCACAGATACGCAGTATTTT
TRBD2,NA,TRBV15,TRBJ2-3,CATSLSGTSGNTQYF,TGTGCCACCAGCCTCAGCGGGACCAGTGGGAATACGCAGTATTTT
TRBD2,few,TRBV4-1,TRBJ2-3,CASSARSGTSGLHTDTQYF,TGCGCCAGCAGCGCCCGGTCCGGGACTAGCGGCCTACACACAGATACGCAGTATTTT
NA,NA,TRBV7-8,TRBJ2-1,CASSFTVSYNEQFF,TGTGCCAGCAGCTTCACTGTGAGCTACAATGAGCAGTTCTTC
NA,NA,TRBV7-6,TRBJ1-1,CASSPEAASPEAFF,TGTGCCAGCAGCCCCGAAGCGGCGAGCCCTGAAGCTTTCTTT
NA,NA,TRBV5-1,TRBJ2-1,CASSLGSNEQFF,TGCGCCAGCAGCTTGGGGTCCAATGAGCAGTTCTTC
NA,NA,TRBV4-1,TRBJ2-1,CASSLDPASYNEQFF,TGCGCCAGCAGCCTTGACCCCGCCTCCTACAATGAGCAGTTCTTC
NA,NA,TRBV7-9,TRBJ2-2,CASSLGFGGNTGELFF,TGTGCCAGCAGCTTAGGGTTCGGGGGTAACACCGGGGAGCTGTTTTTT
NA,NA,TRBV9,TRBJ2-1,CASSVGGVPHNEQFF,TGTGCCAGCAGCGTAGGGGGGGTGCCCCACAATGAGCAGTTCTTC
TRBD1,NA,TRBV29-1,TRBJ2-1,CSVEEDRDDHNEQFF,TGCAGCGTTGAAGAGGACAGGGACGATCACAATGAGCAGTTCTTC
NA,NA,TRBV27,TRBJ2-1,CASGYNEQFF,TGTGCCAGCGGGTACAATGAGCAGTTCTTC
NA,NA,TRBV29-1,TRBJ2-2,CSVGLYTGELFF,TGCAGCGTTGGACTCTACACCGGGGAGCTGTTTTTT
TRBD1,few,TRBV23-1,TRBJ2-2,CASSRANRGNTGELFF,TGCGCCAGCAGCCGCGCAAACAGGGGGAACACCGGGGAGCTGTTTTTT
TRBD1,NA,TRBV29-1,TRBJ1-2,CSVLLTGGAYGYTF,TGCAGCGTTCTATTAACAGGGGGCGCCTATGGCTACACCTTC